The 2 T cell receptor beta chains below were found in one sample sequenced in a study of T cells after yellow fever vaccination. Via MiXCR, TCRdb re-called the 5' RACE reads, giving one row per CDR3 protein. Of under 600,000 distinct CDR3 sequences in the sample, 21% were seen once. The sample was PBMCs, taken around 3 weeks after the first yellow fever vaccination. The receptors were gathered from a man aged 18 to 30 who received the YFV17D yellow fever vaccine.

The table lists this clonotype with a few counts. This chain joins TRBV5-4 and TRBJ1-2; D uncertain. Per the germline V gene, CDR1 is SGHNT and CDR2 is YYREEE (reference sequence). The germline V and J ends were trimmed by 1 base and 6 bases, with 7 bases remaining between them. This CDR3 has 12 amino acids. In nucleotides, the CDR3 is TGTGCCAGCAGCTTGAGGCAGAATGGCTACACCTTC. This sequence encodes CASSLRQNGYTF.

J is TRBJ1-1 and V is TRBV20-1, with a weak D call TRBD1 (5 bases). The CDR3 runs to 13 residues. CDR1 and CDR2 from the germline V gene are DFQATT and SNEGSKA (reference sequence). V was trimmed by 6 bases and J by 2 bases, leaving 13 bases between them. CDR3 bases: TGCAGTGCCTCCAGGGTCCCCAACACTGAAGCTTTCTTT. Residues: CSASRVPNTEAFF.